This T cell receptor beta chain was documented in a study of beta chain features in type 1 diabetes. Study information: Age, gender and cell yields were alike across patients and healthy donors.

Isolated RNA was reverse transcribed in full, so expressed TCRB transcripts were sequenced. Here immunoSEQ multiplex PCR was the method, and the copy in TCRdb shows in-frame clones only, minus some. The sample has about 650,000 clones, around 11% seen once; the top ten hold roughly 0.12%. This CDR3 spans 15 amino acids. In germline, CDR1 is MNHNS, CDR2 SASEGT. V was cut by 0 bases and J by 0 bases, with 6 bases left in between. This clone has more than one count but fewer than ten. The antigen remains unidentified. Study-wide points: For Type 1 diabetes patients, all four CD4+ subsets carried TCRB CDR3s that were moderately but significantly shorter. Sampled from patients, naive, central memory and Treg TCRB repertoires appeared more similar than those sampled from healthy donors.

The clonotype was recovered from a man aged 30 to 45 with type 1 diabetes. The sequenced sample consisted of naive CD4+ T cells from blood. The chain uses TRBV6-1 and TRBJ1-5; D gene ambiguous. The CDR3 bases are TGTGCCAGCAGTGAAGCGGGGTTTAGCAATCAGCCCCAGCATTTT. Its protein product is CASSEAGFSNQPQHF.